This entry concerns a single TCR beta chain. Its target is unknown. Time point here: pretreatment peripheral blood. The sample belongs to a study of PD-L1 blockade in urothelial cancer. The wider study: Patients went on atezolizumab in the mid-2010s, receiving 1,200 mg intravenously every 3 weeks.

CDR1 is LNHNV and CDR2 is YYDKDF in the germline V gene (reference sequence). This CDR3 is built from 15 residues. V lost 1 base and J 5 bases, leaving 11 bases between the germline ends. The study's findings and limits: Patients with durable benefit had greater blood expansion of tumor-associated TCR clones 3 weeks into treatment.

The assay was immunoSEQ multiplex PCR, and TCRdb's table has in-frame clones only and misses some. The table records 98,000 or so clones, around 90% of them present only once. The chain couples TRBV15 to TRBJ2-2; the D is unclear. The sequence was collected from a man between 60 and 75 years old with urothelial cancer. The sample was PBMCs, taken around atezolizumab (anti-PD-L1) treatment. The CDR3 bases are TGTGCCACCAGCAGAGTCGACTCGAGAACCGGGGAGCTGTTTTTT. Translated, it gives CATSRVDSRTGELFF.